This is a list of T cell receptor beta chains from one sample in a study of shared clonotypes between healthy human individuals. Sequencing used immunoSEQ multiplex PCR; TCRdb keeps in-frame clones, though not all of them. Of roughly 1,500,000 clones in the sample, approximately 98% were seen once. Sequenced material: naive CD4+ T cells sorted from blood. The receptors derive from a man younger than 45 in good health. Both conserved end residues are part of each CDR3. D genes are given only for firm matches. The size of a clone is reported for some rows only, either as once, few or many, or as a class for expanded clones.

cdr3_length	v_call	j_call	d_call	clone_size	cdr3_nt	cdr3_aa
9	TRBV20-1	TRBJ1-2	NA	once	TGCAGTGCCGGACCCCAGTACACCTTC	CSAGPQYTF
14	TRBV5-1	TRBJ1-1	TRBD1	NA	TGCGCCAGCAGCTCCGGACAGGGGGACACTGAAGCTTTCTTT	CASSSGQGDTEAFF
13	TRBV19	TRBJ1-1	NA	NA	TGTGCCAGTAGTAGGGGGGCCTCCGTGGGAGCTTTCTTT	CASSRGASVGAFF
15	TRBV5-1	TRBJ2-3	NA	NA	TGCGCCAGCAGCTTGGTGGCGTTGGATAAGGATACGCAGTATTTT	CASSLVALDKDTQYF
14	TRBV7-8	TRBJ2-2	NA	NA	TGTGCCAGCAGCCCGGACTTAGTCACCGGGGAGCTGTTTTTT	CASSPDLVTGELFF
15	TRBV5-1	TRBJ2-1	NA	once	TGCGCCAGCAGCTTAACAGAACCGTCCTACAATGAGCAGTTCTTC	CASSLTEPSYNEQFF
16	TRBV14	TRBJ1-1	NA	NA	TGTGCCAGCAGCCAAGATTATTCTGTTGGGAACACTGAAGCTTTCTTT	CASSQDYSVGNTEAFF
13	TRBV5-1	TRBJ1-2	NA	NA	TGCGCCAGCAGCTTCGGCAGGGAGGGTGGCTACACCTTC	CASSFGREGGYTF
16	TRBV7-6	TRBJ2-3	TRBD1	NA	TGTGCCAGCAGCTTAGGGGCAGGGGGCTACACAGATACGCAGTATTTT	CASSLGAGGYTDTQYF
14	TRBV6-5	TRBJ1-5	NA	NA	TGTGCCAGCAGTTACTCGGGGGGGAGTCAGCCCCAGCATTTT	CASSYSGGSQPQHF
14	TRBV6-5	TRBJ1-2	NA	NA	TGTGCCAGCAGCGGCTGGTCCGGCGGCTATGGCTACACCTTC	CASSGWSGGYGYTF
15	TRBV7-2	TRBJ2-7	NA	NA	TGTGCCAGCAGCCCTAAGGGTAAAGAGGGCTACGAGCAGTACTTC	CASSPKGKEGYEQYF
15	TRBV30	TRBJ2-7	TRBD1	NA	TGTGCCTGGAGTGTCCCAGGGGGCGTCTCCTACGAGCAGTACTTC	CAWSVPGGVSYEQYF
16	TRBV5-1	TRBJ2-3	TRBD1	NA	TGCGCCAGCAGCAGGGACAGGCCGACTAGCACAGATACGCAGTATTTT	CASSRDRPTSTDTQYF
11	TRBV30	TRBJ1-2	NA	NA	TGTGCCTGCACAGGGATTAATGGCTACACCTTC	CACTGINGYTF
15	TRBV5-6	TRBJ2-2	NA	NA	TGTGCCAGCAGCTTGATGTCCCCGGCTACCGGGGAGCTGTTTTTT	CASSLMSPATGELFF
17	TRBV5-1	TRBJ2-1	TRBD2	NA	TGCGCCAGCAGCAGAAGACTAGCGGGAGGGCTCTACAATGAGCAGTTCTTC	CASSRRLAGGLYNEQFF
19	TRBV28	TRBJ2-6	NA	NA	TGTGCCAGCAGTACCAGCAACTGGAAATGGGTGTCTGGGGCCAACGTCCTGACTTTC	CASSTSNWKWVSGANVLTF
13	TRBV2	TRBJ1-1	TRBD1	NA	TGTGCCAGCGCCGGGACAGGGGGCACTGAAGCTTTCTTT	CASAGTGGTEAFF
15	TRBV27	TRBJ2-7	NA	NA	TGTGCCAGCAGTTTATCGTGGCAGGGGACTTCGGAGCAGTACTTC	CASSLSWQGTSEQYF
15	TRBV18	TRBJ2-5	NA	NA	TGTGCCAGCTCATCTCTTGGGTTTAGGGAAGAGACCCAGTACTTC	CASSSLGFREETQYF
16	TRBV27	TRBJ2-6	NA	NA	TGTGCCAGCAGTTTCGCGGGGGCGGAAGGGGCCAACGTCCTGACTTTC	CASSFAGAEGANVLTF
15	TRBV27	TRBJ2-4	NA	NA	TGTGCCAGCAGTTTCTCGACCCCAAGGGTCGACATTCAGTACTTC	CASSFSTPRVDIQYF
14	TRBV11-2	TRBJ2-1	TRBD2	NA	TGTGTGGAGGGCGGCGGGAGGAAATACAATGAGCAGTTCTTC	CVEGGGRKYNEQFF
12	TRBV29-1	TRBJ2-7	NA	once	TGCAGCGTCGGAGGTGGGGCCTACGAGCAGTACTTC	CSVGGGAYEQYF
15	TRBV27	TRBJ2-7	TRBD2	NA	TGTGCCAGCAGTGCTACTAACGGGAGGGCTCGCGAGCAGTACTTC	CASSATNGRAREQYF
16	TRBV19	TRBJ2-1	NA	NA	TGTGCCAGTAACTCCCCTAGAGGAGTGGGAGTGTATGAGCAGTTCTTC	CASNSPRGVGVYEQFF
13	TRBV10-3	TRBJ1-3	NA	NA	TGTGCCATCAGTGTGGGGTCTGGAAACACCATATATTTT	CAISVGSGNTIYF
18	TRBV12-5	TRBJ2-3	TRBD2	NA	TGTGCTAGTGGTTTGGAAGCGGGAGGGCAGGGGGCCACAGATACGCAGTATTTT	CASGLEAGGQGATDTQYF
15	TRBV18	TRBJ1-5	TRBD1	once	TGTGCCAGCTCACCAGAGACAGGGGGGTATCAGCCCCAGCATTTT	CASSPETGGYQPQHF
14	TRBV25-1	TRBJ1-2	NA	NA	TGTGCCAGCAGGGAGGTGGACCCGCCCTATGGCTACACCTTC	CASREVDPPYGYTF
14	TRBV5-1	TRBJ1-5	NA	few	TGCGCCAGCAGCTTGGGGGGAGGCAATCAGCCCCAGCATTTT	CASSLGGGNQPQHF
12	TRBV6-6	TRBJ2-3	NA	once	TGTGCCAGCTGCGCCAGCACAGATACGCAGTATTTT	CASCASTDTQYF
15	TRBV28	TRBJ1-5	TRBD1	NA	TGTGCCAGCAGTTTACCCAGGGGGTTAGGAGGAGCCCAGCATTTT	CASSLPRGLGGAQHF
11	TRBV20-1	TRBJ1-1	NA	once	TGCATGAGGGGTGGTCGCACTGAAGCTTTCTTT	CMRGGRTEAFF
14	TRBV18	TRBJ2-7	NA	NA	TGTGCCAGCTCACCACGCCGCCAGTCCTACGAGCAGTACTTC	CASSPRRQSYEQYF
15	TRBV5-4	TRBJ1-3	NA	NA	TGTGCCAGCAGTAGCACCAGGAGCTTTGGAAACACCATATATTTT	CASSSTRSFGNTIYF
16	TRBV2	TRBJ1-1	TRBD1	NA	TGTGCCAGCAGGGGGACAGGGGGCCAGGGGAACACTGAAGCTTTCTTT	CASRGTGGQGNTEAFF
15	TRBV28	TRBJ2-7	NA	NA	TGTGCCAGCAGTTTATCCCCGGGCGCGGCGGAGAAGCAGTACTTC	CASSLSPGAAEKQYF
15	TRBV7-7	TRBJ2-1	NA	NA	TGTGCCAGCAGCTTACGACAGGAAAACTACAATGAGCAGTTCTTC	CASSLRQENYNEQFF
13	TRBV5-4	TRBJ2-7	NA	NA	TGTGCCAGCAGCTTGATGGGACCCTACGAGCAGTACTTC	CASSLMGPYEQYF
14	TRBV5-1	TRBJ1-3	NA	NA	TGCGCCAGCAGCCCCCTGGTGACTGGAAACACCATATATTTT	CASSPLVTGNTIYF
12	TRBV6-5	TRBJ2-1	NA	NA	TGTGCCAGCAGCGGGGGTTCGAGAGAGCAGTTCTTC	CASSGGSREQFF
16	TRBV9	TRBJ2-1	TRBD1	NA	TGTGCCAGCAGCGTAGCTCCGGACAGGCTTGGCAATGAGCAGTTCTTC	CASSVAPDRLGNEQFF
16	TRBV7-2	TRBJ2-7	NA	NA	TGTGCCAGCAGCTTAATGGGCCAGGGGCCACCCTACGAGCAGTACTTC	CASSLMGQGPPYEQYF
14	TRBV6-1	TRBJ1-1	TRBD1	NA	TGTGCCAGCAGTGACAGGGGGCTGAACACTGAAGCTTTCTTT	CASSDRGLNTEAFF